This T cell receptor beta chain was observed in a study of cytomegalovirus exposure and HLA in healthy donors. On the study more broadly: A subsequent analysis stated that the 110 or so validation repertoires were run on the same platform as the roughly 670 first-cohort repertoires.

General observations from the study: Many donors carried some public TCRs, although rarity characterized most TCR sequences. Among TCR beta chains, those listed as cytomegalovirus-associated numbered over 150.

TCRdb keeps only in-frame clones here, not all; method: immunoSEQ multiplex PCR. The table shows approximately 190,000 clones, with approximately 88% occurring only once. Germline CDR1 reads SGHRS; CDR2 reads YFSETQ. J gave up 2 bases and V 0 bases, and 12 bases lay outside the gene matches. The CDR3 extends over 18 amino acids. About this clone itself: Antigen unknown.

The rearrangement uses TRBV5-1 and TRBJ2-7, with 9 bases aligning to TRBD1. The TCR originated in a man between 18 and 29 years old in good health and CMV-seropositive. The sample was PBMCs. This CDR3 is CASSLDTNEWDRAYEQYF. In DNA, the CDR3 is TGCGCCAGCAGCTTGGATACTAACGAATGGGACAGGGCCTACGAGCAGTACTTC.